The clone carrying this T cell receptor (beta chain) was found once. Its antigen is as yet unknown. The CDR3 spans 14 residues. Germline CDR1 and CDR2: MNHEY and SMNVEV (reference sequence). Trimming cost V 3 bases and J 6 bases; bases outside gene matches: 8. The sample's time point: blood 2 weeks post-SBRT. The treatment: 15 Gy SBRT to primary tumor, nephrectomy 4 weeks later. Radiation-treated patients gave blood at baseline, week 2 and week 4. This renal cell carcinoma was of the clear cell type. These data are taken from a study of radiation and T cells in renal cell carcinoma. Broader study findings: No pretreatment tumor biopsies were available for baseline clonotypes. Top tumor clonotypes rose in blood 2 weeks post-radiation, then contracted.

Some clones are missing from TCRdb's copy, which holds only in-frame ones; the method was immunoSEQ multiplex PCR. This table holds 45,000 to 55,000 clones, roughly 80% found once. The chain is built from TRBV27 and TRBJ2-7; TRBD2 aligns across 7 bases. This specimen was blood, taken from a patient whose treatment included radiotherapy and nephrectomy. This receptor was taken from a woman in her 70s with renal cell carcinoma. The DNA for the CDR3 is TGTGCCAGCAGTTTCGGCGGGGGAGGGACCGAGCAGTACTTC. It encodes CASSFGGGGTEQYF.